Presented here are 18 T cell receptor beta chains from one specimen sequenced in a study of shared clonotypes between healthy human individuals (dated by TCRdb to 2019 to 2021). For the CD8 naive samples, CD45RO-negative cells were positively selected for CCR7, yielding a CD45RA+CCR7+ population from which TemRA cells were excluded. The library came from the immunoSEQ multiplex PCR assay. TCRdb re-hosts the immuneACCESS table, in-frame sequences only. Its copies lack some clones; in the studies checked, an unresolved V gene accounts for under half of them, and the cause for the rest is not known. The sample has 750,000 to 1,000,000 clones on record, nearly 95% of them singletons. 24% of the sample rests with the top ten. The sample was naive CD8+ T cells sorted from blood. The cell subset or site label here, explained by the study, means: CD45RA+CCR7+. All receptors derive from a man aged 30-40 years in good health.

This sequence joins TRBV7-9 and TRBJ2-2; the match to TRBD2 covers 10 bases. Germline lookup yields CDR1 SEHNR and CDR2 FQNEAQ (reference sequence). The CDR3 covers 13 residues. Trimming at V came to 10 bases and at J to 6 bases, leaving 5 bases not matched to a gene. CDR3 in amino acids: CATTGTSAGELFF. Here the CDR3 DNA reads TGTGCCACGACAGGGACTAGCGCCGGGGAGCTGTTTTTT.

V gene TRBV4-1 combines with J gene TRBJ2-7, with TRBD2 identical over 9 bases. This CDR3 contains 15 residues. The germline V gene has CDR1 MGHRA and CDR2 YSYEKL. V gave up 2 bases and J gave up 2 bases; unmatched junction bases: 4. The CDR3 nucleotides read TGCGCCAGCAGCCAACTTTTAGCGGGAGCCTACGAGCAGTACTTC. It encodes CASSQLLAGAYEQYF.

CDR3 DNA: TGTGCCAGCAGCCAAACCACAACTAGCTACGAGCAGTACTTC. This gives the protein CASSQTTTSYEQYF. The chain recombines TRBV7-9 with TRBJ2-7, with a possible D match to TRBD2 (5 bases). V dropped 5 bases and J dropped 3 bases, with 14 bases sitting between them. Germline CDR1 reads SEHNR; CDR2 reads FQNEAQ (reference sequence). The CDR3 has 14 amino acids.

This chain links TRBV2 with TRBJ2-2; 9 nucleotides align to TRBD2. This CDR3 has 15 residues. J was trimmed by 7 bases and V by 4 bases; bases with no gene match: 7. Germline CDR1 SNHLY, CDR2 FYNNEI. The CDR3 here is CASSAASGTIGELFF. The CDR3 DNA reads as TGTGCCAGCAGTGCGGCTAGCGGGACAATCGGGGAGCTGTTTTTT.

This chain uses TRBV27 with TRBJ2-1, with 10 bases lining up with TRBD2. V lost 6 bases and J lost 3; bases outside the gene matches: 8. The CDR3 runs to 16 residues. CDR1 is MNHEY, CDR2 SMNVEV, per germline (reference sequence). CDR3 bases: TGTGCCAGCAGAGACGGAGCGGGAGGGGGCTACAATGAGCAGTTCTTC. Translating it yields CASRDGAGGGYNEQFF.

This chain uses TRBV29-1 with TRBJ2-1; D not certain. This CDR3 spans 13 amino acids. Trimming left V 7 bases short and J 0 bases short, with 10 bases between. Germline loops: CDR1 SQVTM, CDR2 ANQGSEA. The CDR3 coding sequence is TGCAGCGCCCAGACCGACTCCTACAATGAGCAGTTCTTC. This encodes CSAQTDSYNEQFF.

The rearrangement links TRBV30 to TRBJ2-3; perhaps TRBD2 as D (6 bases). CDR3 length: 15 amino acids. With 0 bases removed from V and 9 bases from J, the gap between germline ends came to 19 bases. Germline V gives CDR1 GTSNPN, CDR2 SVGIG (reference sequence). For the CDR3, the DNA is TGTGCCTGGAGTGTGGGGGGAGTCACGCAGAAGACGCAGTATTTT. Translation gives CAWSVGGVTQKTQYF.

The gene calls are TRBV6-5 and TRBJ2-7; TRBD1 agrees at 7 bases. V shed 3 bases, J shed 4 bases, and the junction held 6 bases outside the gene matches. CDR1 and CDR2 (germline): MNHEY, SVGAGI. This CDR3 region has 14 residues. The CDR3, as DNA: TGTGCCAGCAGTTATGTGCCAGGGGGATACGAGCAGTACTTC. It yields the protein CASSYVPGGYEQYF.

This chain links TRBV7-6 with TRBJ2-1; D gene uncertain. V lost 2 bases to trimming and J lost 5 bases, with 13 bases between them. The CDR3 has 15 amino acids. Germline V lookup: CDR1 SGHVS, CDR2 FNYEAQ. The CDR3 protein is CASSLSEIMDNEQFF. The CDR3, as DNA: TGTGCCAGCAGCTTATCCGAGATAATGGACAATGAGCAGTTCTTC.

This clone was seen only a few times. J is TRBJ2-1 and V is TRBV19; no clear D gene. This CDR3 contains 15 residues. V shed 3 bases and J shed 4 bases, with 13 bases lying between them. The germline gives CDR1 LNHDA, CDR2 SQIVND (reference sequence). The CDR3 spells CASSIGPDPYNEQFF. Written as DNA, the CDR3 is TGTGCCAGTAGTATTGGGCCCGACCCATACAATGAGCAGTTCTTC.

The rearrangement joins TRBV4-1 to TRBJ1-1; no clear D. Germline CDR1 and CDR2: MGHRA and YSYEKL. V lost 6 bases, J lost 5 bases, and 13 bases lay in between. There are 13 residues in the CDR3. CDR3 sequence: CASRKAGITEAFF. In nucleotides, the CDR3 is TGCGCCAGCAGAAAAGCGGGGATTACTGAAGCTTTCTTT.

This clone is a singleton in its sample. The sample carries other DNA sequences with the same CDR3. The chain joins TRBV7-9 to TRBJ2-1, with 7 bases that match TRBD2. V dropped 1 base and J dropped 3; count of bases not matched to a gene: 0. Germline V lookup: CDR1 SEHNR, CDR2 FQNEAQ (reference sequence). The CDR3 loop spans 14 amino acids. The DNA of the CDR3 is TGTGCCAGCAGCTTAGGCGGGAGCTACAATGAGCAGTTCTTC. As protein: CASSLGGSYNEQFF.

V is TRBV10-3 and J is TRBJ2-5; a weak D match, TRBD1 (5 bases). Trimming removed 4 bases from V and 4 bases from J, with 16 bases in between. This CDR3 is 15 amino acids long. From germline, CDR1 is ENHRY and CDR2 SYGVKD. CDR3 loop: CAISGTQGIGETQYF. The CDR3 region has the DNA TGTGCCATCAGTGGCACTCAGGGAATAGGAGAGACCCAGTACTTC.

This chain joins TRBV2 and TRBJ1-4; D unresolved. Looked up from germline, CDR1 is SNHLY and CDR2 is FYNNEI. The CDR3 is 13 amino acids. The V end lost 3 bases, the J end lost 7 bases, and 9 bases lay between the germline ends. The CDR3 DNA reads TGTGCCAGCAGTGATCCCGGCGGTGAAAAACTGTTTTTT. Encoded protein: CASSDPGGEKLFF.

CDR3 DNA sequence: TGTGCCAGCAGCCAAAGCCCCCCGGGACAGGGGGCGTCGGGTAGAACAGATACGCAGTATTTT. This translates into CASSQSPPGQGASGRTDTQYF. The rearrangement links TRBV14 to TRBJ2-3, with 12 bases identical to TRBD1. J was trimmed by 3 bases and V by 2 bases; bases with no gene match: 18. The CDR3 has 21 residues. Germline V lookup: CDR1 SGHDN, CDR2 FVKESK.

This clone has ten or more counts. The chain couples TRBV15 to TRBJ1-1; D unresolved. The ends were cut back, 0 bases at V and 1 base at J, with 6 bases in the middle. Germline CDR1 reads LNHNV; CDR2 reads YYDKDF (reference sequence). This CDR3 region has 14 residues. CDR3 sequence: CATSRDAENTEAFF. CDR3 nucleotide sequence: TGTGCCACCAGCAGAGATGCCGAGAACACTGAAGCTTTCTTT.

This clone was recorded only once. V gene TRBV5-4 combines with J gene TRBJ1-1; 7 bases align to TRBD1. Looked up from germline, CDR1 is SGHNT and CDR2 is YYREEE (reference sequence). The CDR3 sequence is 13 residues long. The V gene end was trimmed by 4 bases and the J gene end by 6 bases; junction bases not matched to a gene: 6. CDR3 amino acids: CASSQGDSAEAFF. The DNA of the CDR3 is TGTGCCAGCAGCCAGGGGGACAGCGCTGAAGCTTTCTTT.

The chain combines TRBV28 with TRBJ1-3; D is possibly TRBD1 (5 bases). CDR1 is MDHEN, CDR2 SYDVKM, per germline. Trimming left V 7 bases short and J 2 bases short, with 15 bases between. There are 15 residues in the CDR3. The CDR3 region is CASTTQRGAGNTIYF. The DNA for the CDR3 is TGTGCCAGCACTACCCAGAGGGGCGCTGGAAACACCATATATTTT.